A selection of T cell receptor beta chains follows, all from one sample in a study of response to subunit inactivated influenza vaccine. Each CDR3 protein gets one entry after TCRdb re-called the RT-PCR reads with MiXCR. The table lists around 530,000 distinct CDR3 sequences, approximately 15% of them singletons. The sequences come from CD4+ T cells sorted from PBMCs, collected 23 to 25 months after vaccination. These receptors all stem from a man between 50 and 75 years old who received an inactivated influenza vaccine. CDR3s include the opening cysteine and the closing phenylalanine or tryptophan. Rows give clone size only sometimes, using once, few, many, or a class for an expanded clone.

CDR3 length | V gene | clone size | CDR3 protein
14 | TRBV5-1 | few | CASSRERPSYEQYF
14 | TRBV10-2 | few | CASLAGLAVGTQYF
14 | TRBV5-6 | - | CASSFGRSSRGLFF
17 | TRBV20-1 | - | CSARSGTSGSWAGELFF
14 | TRBV7-9 | few | CASSLITKNTEAFF
14 | TRBV5-1 | few | CASSVDRGRSPLHF
16 | TRBV6-1 | - | CASTPLGSGNTGELFF
15 | TRBV20-1 | - | CSVRKTGMPYNEQFF
14 | TRBV20-1 | few | CSANRDVNYNEQFF
16 | TRBV5-4 | - | CASSLATGSNTGELFF
13 | TRBV7-9 | - | CAAGRRRGNTIYF
16 | TRBV25-1 | few | CASSDSTSGRANEQFF
14 | TRBV29-1 | few | CSVEGQGAWTEAFF
14 | TRBV15 | few | CATSKEASGNTIYF
15 | TRBV4-2 | - | CASSQNTDSNQPQHF
14 | TRBV20-1 | few | CSASLGGKNYGYTF
14 | TRBV5-1 | few | CASSLRGTDTEAFF
14 | TRBV24-1 | - | CATSEAGTLNIQYF
14 | TRBV20-1 | - | CSAPRQGLPYEQYF
13 | TRBV5-1 | - | CASSPVMNTEAFF
14 | TRBV20-1 | - | CSAGRTGGNYGYTF
15 | TRBV4-3 | - | CASSQDYSAYNEQFF
14 | TRBV6-1 | few | CASMPGTAYNEQFF
14 | TRBV5-4 | few | CATTRRGSYNEQFF
13 | TRBV15 | many | CATSRDFANEQFF
14 | TRBV5-1 | many | CASRQTGMNTEAFF
13 | TRBV29-1 | - | CSVRTERPYEQYF
16 | TRBV7-2 | few | CASSSSTARAGYEQYF
15 | TRBV7-9 | - | CASSSIAGAYNEQFF
16 | TRBV25-1 | few | CASSEFAGQRVNEQFF
13 | TRBV4-3 | few | CASSQEIGLEQFF
12 | TRBV5-6 | - | CASSLGARGQFF
14 | TRBV2 | - | CASRPEGVSDTQYF
15 | TRBV10-3 | - | CAISESRGVTGELFF
16 | TRBV7-9 | - | CASSSQGTFIRETQYF
14 | TRBV7-6 | - | CASSLDSGGAEQYF
15 | TRBV6-5 | - | CASSYLGTGGNGYTF
13 | TRBV28 | - | CASSSGTDYGYTF
13 | TRBV7-9 | - | CASSLDWDDEQYF